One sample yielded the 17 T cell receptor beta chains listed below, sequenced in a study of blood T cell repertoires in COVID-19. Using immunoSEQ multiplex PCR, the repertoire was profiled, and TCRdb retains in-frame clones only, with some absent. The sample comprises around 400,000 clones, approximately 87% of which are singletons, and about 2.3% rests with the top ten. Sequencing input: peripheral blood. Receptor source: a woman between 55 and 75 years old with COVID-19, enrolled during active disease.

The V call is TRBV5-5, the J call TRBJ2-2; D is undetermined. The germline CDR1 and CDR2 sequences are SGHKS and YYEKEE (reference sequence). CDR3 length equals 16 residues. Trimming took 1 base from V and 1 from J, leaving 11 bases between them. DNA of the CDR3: TGTGCCAGCAGCTTGTCTGTGGGCCTGAACACCGGGGAGCTGTTTTTT. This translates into CASSLSVGLNTGELFF.

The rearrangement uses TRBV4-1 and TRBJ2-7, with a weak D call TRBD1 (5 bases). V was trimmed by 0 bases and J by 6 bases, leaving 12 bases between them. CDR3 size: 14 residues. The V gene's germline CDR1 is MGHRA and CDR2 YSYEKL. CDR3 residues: CASSQEGDSTEQYF. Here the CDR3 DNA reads TGCGCCAGCAGCCAAGAAGGTGACAGTACCGAGCAGTACTTC.

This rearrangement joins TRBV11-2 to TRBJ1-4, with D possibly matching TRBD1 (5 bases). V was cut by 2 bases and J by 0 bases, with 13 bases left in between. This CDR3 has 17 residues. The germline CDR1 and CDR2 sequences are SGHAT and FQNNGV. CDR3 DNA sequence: TGTGCCAGCAGCTTATTTGCAGGGCCTTCAACTAATGAAAAACTGTTTTTT. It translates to CASSLFAGPSTNEKLFF.

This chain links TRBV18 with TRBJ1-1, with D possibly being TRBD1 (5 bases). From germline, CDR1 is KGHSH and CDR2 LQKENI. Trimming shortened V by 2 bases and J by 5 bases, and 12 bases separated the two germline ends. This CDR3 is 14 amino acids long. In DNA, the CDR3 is TGTGCCAGCTCACCAATGGACATCGGGACTGAAGCTTTCTTT. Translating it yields CASSPMDIGTEAFF.

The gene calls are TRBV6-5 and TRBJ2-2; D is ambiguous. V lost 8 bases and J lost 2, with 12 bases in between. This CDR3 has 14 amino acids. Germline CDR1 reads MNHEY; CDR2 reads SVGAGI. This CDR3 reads CASSRAANTGELFF. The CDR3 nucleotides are TGTGCCAGCTCCCGAGCTGCTAACACCGGGGAGCTGTTTTTT.

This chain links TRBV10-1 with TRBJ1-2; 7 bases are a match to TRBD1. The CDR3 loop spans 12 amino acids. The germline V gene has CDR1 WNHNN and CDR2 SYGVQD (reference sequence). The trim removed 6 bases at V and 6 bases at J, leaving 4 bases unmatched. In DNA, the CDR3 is TGCGCCAGCAGGGCCAGGGGGGATGGCTACACCTTC. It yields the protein CASRARGDGYTF.

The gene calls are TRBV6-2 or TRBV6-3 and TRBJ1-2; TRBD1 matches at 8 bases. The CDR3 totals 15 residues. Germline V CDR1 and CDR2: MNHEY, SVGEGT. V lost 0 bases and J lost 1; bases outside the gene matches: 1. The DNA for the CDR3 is TGTGCCAGCAGTTACTCGGGACAGGTTAACTATGGCTACACCTTC. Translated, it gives CASSYSGQVNYGYTF.

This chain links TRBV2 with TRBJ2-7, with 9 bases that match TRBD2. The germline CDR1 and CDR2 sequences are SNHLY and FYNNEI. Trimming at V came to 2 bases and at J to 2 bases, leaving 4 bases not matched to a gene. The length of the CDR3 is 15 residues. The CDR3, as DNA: TGTGCCAGCAGTGAATCAGCGGGGGGCCCCTACGAGCAGTACTTC. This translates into CASSESAGGPYEQYF.

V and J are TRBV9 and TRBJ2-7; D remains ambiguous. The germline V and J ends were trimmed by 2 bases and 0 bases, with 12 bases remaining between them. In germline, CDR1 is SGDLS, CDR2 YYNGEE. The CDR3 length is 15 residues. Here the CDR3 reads CASSVAVSSSYEQYF. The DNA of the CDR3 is TGTGCCAGCAGCGTTGCGGTTTCCAGCTCCTACGAGCAGTACTTC.

The CDR3 DNA sequence: TGTGCCAGCAGCCAAGGGTCGGCGTTTCGGGTGTACAATGAGCAGTTCTTC. Protein: CASSQGSAFRVYNEQFF. This chain uses TRBV4-2 with TRBJ2-1, with D uncertain. Trimming removed 1 base at V and 4 bases at J, with 17 bases between. CDR1 LGHNA and CDR2 YNFKEQ come from the germline V gene. The CDR3 covers 17 residues.

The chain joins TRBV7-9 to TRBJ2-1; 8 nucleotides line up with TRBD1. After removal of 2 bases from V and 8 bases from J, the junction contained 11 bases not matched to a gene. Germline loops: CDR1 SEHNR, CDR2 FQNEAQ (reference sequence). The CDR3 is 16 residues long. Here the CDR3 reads CASSLKGQVTGDEQFF. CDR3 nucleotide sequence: TGTGCCAGCAGCTTAAAGGGACAGGTGACGGGGGATGAGCAGTTCTTC.

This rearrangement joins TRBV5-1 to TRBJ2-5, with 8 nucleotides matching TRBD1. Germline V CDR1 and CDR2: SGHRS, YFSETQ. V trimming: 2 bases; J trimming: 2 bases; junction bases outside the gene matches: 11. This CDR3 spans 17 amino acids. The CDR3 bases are TGCGCCAGCAGCTTCCTCCCCCGGACAGGGAGGCAAGAGACCCAGTACTTC. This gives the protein CASSFLPRTGRQETQYF.

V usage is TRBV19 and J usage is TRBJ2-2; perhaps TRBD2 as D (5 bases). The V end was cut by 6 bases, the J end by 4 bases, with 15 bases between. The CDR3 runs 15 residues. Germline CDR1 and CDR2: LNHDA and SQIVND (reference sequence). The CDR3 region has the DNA TGTGCCAGTAGGACCCTAGCTCCTGGCACCGGGGAGCTGTTTTTT. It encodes CASRTLAPGTGELFF.

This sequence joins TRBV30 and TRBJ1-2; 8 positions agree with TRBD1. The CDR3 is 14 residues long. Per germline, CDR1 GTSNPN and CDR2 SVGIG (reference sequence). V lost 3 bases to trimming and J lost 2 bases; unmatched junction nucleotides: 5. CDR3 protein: CAWRDRGRNYGYTF. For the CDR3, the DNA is TGTGCCTGGAGAGACAGGGGAAGGAACTATGGCTACACCTTC.

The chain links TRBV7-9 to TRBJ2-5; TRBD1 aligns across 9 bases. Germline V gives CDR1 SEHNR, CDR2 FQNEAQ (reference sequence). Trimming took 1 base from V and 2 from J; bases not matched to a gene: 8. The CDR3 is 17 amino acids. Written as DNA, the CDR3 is TGTGCCAGCAGCTTAGTGGGACAGGGCCCTTTACAAGAGACCCAGTACTTC. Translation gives CASSLVGQGPLQETQYF.

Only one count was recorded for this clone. The CDR3 DNA follows: TGCGCCAGCAGCTCCGATCCGACAGGGGTTGGGGAGACCCAGTACTTC. It yields the protein CASSSDPTGVGETQYF. This sequence joins TRBV5-1 and TRBJ2-5; TRBD1 matches at 8 bases. The germline V gene has CDR1 SGHRS and CDR2 YFSETQ. V gave up 3 bases and J gave up 5 bases; unmatched junction bases: 12. The CDR3 length is 16 residues. Variable domain in full (rest from reference TRBV5-1 and TRBJ2-5): KAGVTQTPRYLIKTRGQQVTLSCSPISGHRSVSWYQQTPGQGLQFLFEYFSETQRNKGNFPGRFSGRQFSNSRSEMNVSTLELGDSALYLCASSSDPTGVGETQYFGPGTRLLVL.

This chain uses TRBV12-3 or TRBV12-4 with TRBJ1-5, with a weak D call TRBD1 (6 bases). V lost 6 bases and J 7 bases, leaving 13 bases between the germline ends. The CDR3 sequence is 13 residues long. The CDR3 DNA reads TGTGCCAGCAGCAAGGGGGGGAAGCAGCCCCAGCATTTT. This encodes CASSKGGKQPQHF.